This T cell receptor beta chain was obtained from a study of blood T cell repertoires in COVID-19 (dated by TCRdb to 2018 to 2020). Broadly, across the study: Samples covering the acute and convalescent phases of COVID-19 were provided by collaborators in the United States, Italy and Spain. The prospective study material was composed of cDNA or gDNA derived from T cells, B-cell-depleted T cells, or PBMCs. The dataset comprised deeply sampled blood TCRbeta repertoires from subjects exposed to, actively infected with, or recovered from COVID-19. The repertoires were released in a freely available public database meant as a resource for research on the immune response to SARS-CoV-2. The samples were drawn from the first 160 participants of the ongoing ImmuneRACE study and from some 1,300 subjects provided by 6 global collaborators. The sample metadata nearly always contained a de-identified subject ID, COVID-19 status, age in years and sex. Where HLA class I and class II types were available, the types were taken from metadata supplied by the sample provider, not from assay-based typing.

The germline V gene yields MNHEY for CDR1 and SVGEGT for CDR2. Reading from cysteine to phenylalanine, the CDR3 counts 14 amino acids. CDR3 DNA is the only sequence kept; it has 42 bases, read in frame from the first base. The junction shows trimming of 4 bases on V and 9 bases on J, plus 16 bases between the germline ends. The investigation overall reported the following: The amount of clinical and demographic metadata varied by source and participant and was provided uncurated.

In regard to this clone: Its antigen is unknown. No base quality information exists; no much larger clone differs at one position.

Whole blood was collected in K2EDTA tubes by collaborating institutions according to the institutions' own protocols. For TCRbeta analysis, collaborator samples were shipped as frozen whole blood, as isolated PBMCs, or as DNA extracted from either sample type. TCRbeta CDR3 regions were amplified from genomic DNA using the immunoSEQ Assay, a bias-controlled multiplex PCR. The study's own analysis went as follows. Within the assay, amplification of reference gene primers was used to estimate how many nucleated cells each sample contained. To quantify the absolute abundance of each unique TCRbeta CDR3 rearrangement, sequence reads were collapsed and filtered. Productive Simpson clonality was computed per sample as the square root of Simpson's diversity index over productive rearrangements. TCRdb's version of the immuneACCESS table is confined to in-frame rearrangements and falls short of the full clone set. An unresolved V gene accounts for under half of the shortfall where checked; the remainder is of unknown origin. The V and J calls and clone size come from that table; D and trimming were worked out from the DNA. The sample table holds about 150,000 clones, of which 76% were seen once. The ten largest clones represent 3% to 4.5% of the sample.

The chain joins TRBV6-2 or TRBV6-3 to TRBJ1-5, with the D gene too uncertain to name. The sequenced sample consisted of peripheral blood. This TCR came from an elderly woman with acute or convalescent COVID-19. The CDR3 loop reads CASSSDWIIRPQHF. Here is the DNA: TGTGCCAGCAGTTCCGACTGGATAATCAGGCCCCAGCATTTT.